This TCR beta chain was retrieved from a study of early T cells in non-severe SARS-CoV-2 infection. About the research overall: Bulk RNA from unsorted whole blood was sequenced; chains were unpaired.

TCRdb reprocessed the 5' RACE reads with MiXCR, giving one entry per CDR3 protein. The sample includes about 48,000 distinct CDR3 sequences, about 13% of them seen just once. V lost 0 bases and J lost 4, with 10 bases in between. The CDR3 is 14 amino acids. Germline V gene sequence: CDR1 LGHNA, CDR2 YNFKEQ. This clonotype has a count of ten or more. The clonotype was recovered from an adult who was a healthcare worker with PCR-confirmed SARS-CoV-2 infection or an uninfected control (not recorded which). Material: whole blood. This sequence joins TRBV4-2 and TRBJ2-7; D possibly matches TRBD1 or TRBD2 (5 bases each). CDR3 region: CASSQERGAYEQYF. CDR3 bases: TGTGCCAGCAGCCAAGAAAGGGGAGCTTACGAGCAGTACTTC.